This T cell receptor (beta chain) was obtained from a study of T cells in Graves' hyperthyroidism and ophthalmopathy. Researchers amplified the TCR beta CDR3 regions from RNA transcripts. HTBI primers drove first-round RT-PCR of the TCR CDR3. Each CDR3 protein gets one entry after TCRdb re-called the multiplex PCR reads with MiXCR. The sample comprises about 320,000 distinct CDR3 sequences, 16% of which are singletons, and around 34% rests with the top ten. At least ten counts were recorded for this clonotype. Germline V gene data show CDR1 as GTSNPN and CDR2 as SVGIG (reference sequence). Between the trimmed V and J ends, which lost 1 base and 0 bases, there was a span of 6 bases. This CDR3 has 14 residues.

The clonotype comes from a young man with Graves' hyperthyroidism. This chain connects TRBV30 to TRBJ2-2; D is unresolved. The sequenced sample consisted of blood. CDR3 in DNA: TGTGCCTGGAGTGAACACACGAACACCGGGGAGCTGTTTTTT. Translating it yields CAWSEHTNTGELFF.